Only a few counts were recorded for the clone carrying this T cell receptor (beta chain). A much larger clone sits a single nucleotide away, making a read error possible. At the DNA level, this CDR3 is encoded by other sequences in the same sample as well. This table comes from immunoSEQ multiplex PCR, and its TCRdb copy is limited to in-frame clones, with some not included. The table lists thousands of clones, about 24% of them singletons, with just over 5.5% in the top ten. The CDR3 covers 16 residues. V was pared by 0 bases and J by 4 bases, with 10 bases of the junction left unmatched. CDR1 and CDR2 (germline): GTSNPN, SVGIG (reference sequence). This specimen comes from a study of graft-versus-host responses after intestinal transplantation. Study summary: Transplants given to recipients were multivisceral, liver-intestinal, or isolated intestinal. Anti-thymocyte globulin induction was given to all recipients, followed by tacrolimus and steroids for three to four years.

After the reaction, the investigators sorted the proliferating CFSE-low CD3+CD4+ and CD3+CD8+ responders. Sequencing used alloreactive CD4+ T cells from a mixed lymphocyte reaction culture, obtained before transplantation. Subset noted: CFSE-low proliferating T cells sorted from roughly 6-day pre-transplant mixed lymphocyte reaction (GvH or HvG direction). The rearrangement uses TRBV30 and TRBJ1-2; 8 bases map to TRBD1. This TCR came from a human patient who was an organ donor for intestinal transplantation. The CDR3 region has the DNA TGTGCCTGGAGTGTTCGGAGGACAGGGCCGGGCTATGGCTACACCTTC. This codes for CAWSVRRTGPGYGYTF. Supplemented by reference TRBV30 and TRBJ1-2, the full variable domain reads SQTIHQWPATLVQPVGSPLSLECTVEGTSNPNLYWYRQAAGRGLQLLFYSVGIGQISSEVPQNLSASRPQDRQFILSSKKLLLSDSGFYLCAWSVRRTGPGYGYTFGSGTRLTVV.